A selection of T cell receptor beta chains follows, all from one sample in a study of T-cell memory formation after mild COVID-19. MiXCR, run by TCRdb on the 5' RACE reads, gives a single entry per CDR3 protein. In the table there are a few hundred thousand distinct CDR3 sequences, roughly 22% of which are singletons. Source material: PBMCs or a T cell subset sorted from them (not recorded which). All receptors derive from an adult woman who had mild COVID-19 (a few samples of this study predate the infection). Cell type and time point are not known. Both conserved end residues are part of each CDR3. A D gene is named only where the DNA matches it firmly.

NA TRBJ2-7 TRBV2 CASGALSYEQYF
NA TRBJ1-5 TRBV2 CASMPDSNQPQHF
TRBD1 TRBJ1-5 TRBV6-1 CAGQGRRNQPQHF
NA TRBJ2-7 TRBV9 CASSVGPSYEQYF
TRBD2 TRBJ2-1 TRBV5-5 CASSMDGRGSKQFF
NA TRBJ1-1 TRBV9 CASSVGGQSLNTEAFF
TRBD2 TRBJ2-1 TRBV12-3/TRBV12-4 CASSSPRGVNEQFF
TRBD1 TRBJ2-1 TRBV12-3/TRBV12-4 CASNGGQGVRNEQFF
NA TRBJ2-5 TRBV7-7 CASSPDSHETQYF
NA TRBJ2-4 TRBV5-1 CASSSMPGRGNIQYF
NA TRBJ1-1 TRBV6-5 CASRYTGNTEAFF
NA TRBJ1-1 TRBV29-1 CSVGGKTVNTEAFF
TRBD1 TRBJ1-6 TRBV12-3/TRBV12-4 CASSLRTGESPLHF
NA TRBJ2-1 TRBV9 CASSVTSYNEQFF
TRBD2 TRBJ2-1 TRBV7-9 CASSSSGLGGEQFF
TRBD1 TRBJ2-2 TRBV7-8 CASSPRRGQGVGELFF
NA TRBJ1-5 TRBV20-1 CSAIRLRGDLGNQPQHF
NA TRBJ1-1 TRBV7-9 CASSFPTEAFF
NA TRBJ1-1 TRBV20-1 CSATPQAVARSTEAFF
NA TRBJ2-1 TRBV4-3 CASSQADTTYNEQFF
NA TRBJ2-7 TRBV5-1 CASTPGHTFYEQYF
NA TRBJ1-2 TRBV20-1 CSASTDSNYGYTF
NA TRBJ2-3 TRBV30 CAWTQGLPPDTQYF
NA TRBJ2-1 TRBV6-2/TRBV6-3 CASRWPTDASSYNEQFF
NA TRBJ2-6 TRBV6-5 CASSTAGSGANVLTF
TRBD1 TRBJ2-7 TRBV5-1 CASSLQGSTYEQYF
NA TRBJ2-3 TRBV18 CASSPPWREGIDTQYF